The sequence of this T cell receptor beta chain was determined in a study of OX40 agonist ivuxolimab in advanced cancers. About the research overall: Patients were approximately 80% male with ages roughly 20 to 85, mean about 54. Overall study results and limits: Clonal expansion from baseline to week 6 occurred in both CD4+ and CD8+ T cells.

The CDR3 covers 14 residues. The germline V and J ends were trimmed by 4 bases and 0 bases, with 10 bases remaining between them. The germline V gene has CDR1 LNHNV and CDR2 YYDKDF (reference sequence). Repertoires were generated with immunoSEQ multiplex PCR, while TCRdb's copy carries only in-frame clones and drops some. The sample has 45,000 to 60,000 clones; around 90% are singletons. Worth noting for this clone: Its antigen remains unidentified.

The receptor was isolated from an adult with an advanced solid tumor such as melanoma, head and neck, liver or kidney cancer. The chain combines TRBV15 with TRBJ2-7; D is unclear. The specimen was CD4+ or CD8+ T cells sorted from blood, collected in a trial of the OX40 agonist ivuxolimab. CDR3 DNA sequence: TGTGCCACCAGCACGACGGTAAGCTCCTACGAGCAGTACTTC. The encoded protein is CATSTTVSSYEQYF.